This is a list of T cell receptor beta chains from one sample in a study of cytomegalovirus exposure and HLA in healthy donors. The assay was immunoSEQ multiplex PCR, and TCRdb's table has in-frame clones only and misses some. The table shows about 100,000 clones, with approximately 66% occurring only once. The sequencing sample was made of PBMCs. The receptors shown here come from a man aged 35 to 55 in good health and CMV-seropositive. CDR3s include the opening cysteine and the closing phenylalanine or tryptophan. D genes are given only for firm matches. Rows may omit the clone size; those that give it use once, few, many or a size class.

J gene | V gene | clone size | D gene | CDR3 DNA | CDR3 protein
TRBJ1-5 | TRBV19 | . | TRBD1 | TGTGCCAGTAGTATAGAAAGGGGGCGCGGACCGGGGAGCAATCAGCCCCAGCATTTT | CASSIERGRGPGSNQPQHF
TRBJ2-1 | TRBV19 | . | . | TGTGCCAGTAGTATAGGGTCCCTACGTTACAATGAGCAGTTCTTC | CASSIGSLRYNEQFF
TRBJ1-2 | TRBV27 | . | TRBD1 | TGTGCCAGCACCCCAGCCGGGACAGGGCGTACCTATGGCTACACCTTC | CASTPAGTGRTYGYTF
TRBJ1-2 | TRBV2 | . | . | TGTGCCAGCAAAATACAGAACTATGGCTACACCTTC | CASKIQNYGYTF
TRBJ2-3 | TRBV29-1 | . | . | TGCAGCGTAAACTTGCAGGAAACTAGCACAGATACGCAGTATTTT | CSVNLQETSTDTQYF
TRBJ1-4 | TRBV19 | . | . | TGTGCCAGTAGCCAGACAGCAACTAATGAAAAACTGTTTTTT | CASSQTATNEKLFF
TRBJ2-1 | TRBV7-6 | . | . | TGTGCCAGCAGCTTAGATGGCCATGAGCAGTTCTTC | CASSLDGHEQFF
TRBJ1-2 | TRBV27 | . | TRBD1 | TGTGCCAGCAGTCCGCGGACAGGGGATGGCTACACCTTC | CASSPRTGDGYTF
TRBJ1-4 | TRBV4-2 | few | TRBD1 | TGTGCCAGCAGCCAGGGAAGGGGGCCAACTAATGAAAAACTGTTTTTT | CASSQGRGPTNEKLFF
TRBJ2-7 | TRBV6-1 | . | TRBD2 | TGTGCCAGCAGTGAAGCTGCTAGCGGGAGCTACGAGCAGTACTTC | CASSEAASGSYEQYF
TRBJ1-1 | TRBV5-8 | . | . | TGTGCCAGCAGCTCACAGGGATCTGAAGCTTTCTTT | CASSSQGSEAFF
TRBJ1-2 | TRBV27 | . | . | TGTGCCAGCAGTTTAAATTGGAGGACAGAGAGTTACACCTTC | CASSLNWRTESYTF
TRBJ2-1 | TRBV5-1 | . | TRBD2 | TGCGCCAGCAGTCAACTAGCGGGGGAGAGGGATGAGCAGTTCTTC | CASSQLAGERDEQFF
TRBJ1-2 | TRBV19 | . | TRBD1 | TGTGCCAGTAGTATACAGGGACAGGGTAACTATGGCTACACCTTC | CASSIQGQGNYGYTF
TRBJ2-5 | TRBV14 | . | . | TGTGCCAGCAGCCAAGATCTGGGCAGGGGGGTCGAGACCCAGTACTTC | CASSQDLGRGVETQYF
TRBJ2-7 | TRBV27 | . | . | TGTGCCAGCAGTTCTTTCGACTCTTCCTACGAGCAGTACTTC | CASSSFDSSYEQYF
TRBJ1-4 | TRBV7-9 | once | TRBD1 | TGTGCCAGCAGCTTAGGGCCAGGGGGCACTAATGAAAAACTGTTTTTT | CASSLGPGGTNEKLFF
TRBJ2-1 | TRBV5-1 | . | TRBD1 | TGCGCCAGCAGCTTGTCGGGGACAGGGGGGAGGCCTTACAATGAGCAGTTCTTC | CASSLSGTGGRPYNEQFF